The rows below give T cell receptor beta chains drawn from one sample of a study of blood T cell repertoires in COVID-19. Profiling relied on immunoSEQ multiplex PCR, and the TCRdb table lists in-frame clones only, not all of them. The data contain approximately 150,000 clones, roughly 85% of them singletons. Sequenced: PBMCs or T cells enriched from blood (not recorded which). All receptors come from a man between 60 and 75 years old who had recovered from COVID-19. CDR3s include the opening cysteine and the closing phenylalanine or tryptophan. The order of the fields is J gene, V gene, clone size, D gene, CDR3 DNA, CDR3 protein. The D gene is left open where the match is weak. The size of a clone is reported for some rows only, either as once, few or many, or as a class for expanded clones.

J gene: TRBJ2-3; V gene: TRBV29-1; clone size: NA; D gene: TRBD1; CDR3 DNA: TGCAGCGTTAGGACAGGGCCCGATACGCAGTATTTT; CDR3 protein: CSVRTGPDTQYF
J gene: TRBJ2-2; V gene: TRBV12-3/TRBV12-4; clone size: NA; D gene: TRBD1; CDR3 DNA: TGTGCCAGCAGGGGGACAGCCACCGGGGAGCTGTTTTTT; CDR3 protein: CASRGTATGELFF
J gene: TRBJ2-7; V gene: TRBV5-1; clone size: NA; D gene: NA; CDR3 DNA: TGCGCCAGCAGCTTGATGGACATCCAGAGCGAGCAGTACTTC; CDR3 protein: CASSLMDIQSEQYF
J gene: TRBJ1-6; V gene: TRBV7-9; clone size: NA; D gene: NA; CDR3 DNA: TGTGCCAGCAGCTTAGGACTGTTGAGCTCCTATAATTCACCCCTCCACTTT; CDR3 protein: CASSLGLLSSYNSPLHF
J gene: TRBJ2-5; V gene: TRBV5-1; clone size: NA; D gene: NA; CDR3 DNA: TGCGCCAGCAGCCCCCTGGCGGCGGGACAAGAGACCCAGTACTTC; CDR3 protein: CASSPLAAGQETQYF
J gene: TRBJ2-6; V gene: TRBV5-6; clone size: NA; D gene: TRBD1; CDR3 DNA: TGTGCCAGCAGCCTCACAGGGGTGGGGGCCAACGTCCTGACTTTC; CDR3 protein: CASSLTGVGANVLTF
J gene: TRBJ1-1; V gene: TRBV2; clone size: NA; D gene: TRBD1; CDR3 DNA: TGTGCCAGCAATTCACAGGGGTTGAACACTGAAGCTTTCTTT; CDR3 protein: CASNSQGLNTEAFF
J gene: TRBJ1-3; V gene: TRBV2; clone size: NA; D gene: NA; CDR3 DNA: TGTGCCAGCAGCCCTCGACGGGGTTCGGGGGGAAACACCATATATTTT; CDR3 protein: CASSPRRGSGGNTIYF
J gene: TRBJ2-1; V gene: TRBV10-3; clone size: few; D gene: TRBD1; CDR3 DNA: TGTGCCATCAGGGGGGGACAGGGAATGGACGAGCAGTTCTTC; CDR3 protein: CAIRGGQGMDEQFF
J gene: TRBJ2-2; V gene: TRBV9; clone size: NA; D gene: NA; CDR3 DNA: TGTGCCAGCAGCGTACGAGTCTTTAACACCGGGGAGCTGTTTTTT; CDR3 protein: CASSVRVFNTGELFF
J gene: TRBJ1-2; V gene: TRBV15; clone size: NA; D gene: TRBD1; CDR3 DNA: TGTGCCACCAGCAGAGCCCTGGACAGGGGGATCTATGGCTACACCTTC; CDR3 protein: CATSRALDRGIYGYTF
J gene: TRBJ1-1; V gene: TRBV5-4; clone size: NA; D gene: NA; CDR3 DNA: TGTGCCAGCAGCTTGCCACAGTTGAACACTGAAGCTTTCTTT; CDR3 protein: CASSLPQLNTEAFF
J gene: TRBJ2-5; V gene: TRBV19; clone size: NA; D gene: NA; CDR3 DNA: TGTGCCAGTAAGGCTCAGGGCTCAAAAGAGACCCAGTACTTC; CDR3 protein: CASKAQGSKETQYF
J gene: TRBJ1-1; V gene: TRBV6-5; clone size: NA; D gene: NA; CDR3 DNA: TGTGCCAGCAGTTACGGGGGGGGGAAAGGTACTGAAGCTTTCTTT; CDR3 protein: CASSYGGGKGTEAFF
J gene: TRBJ1-1; V gene: TRBV25-1; clone size: NA; D gene: NA; CDR3 DNA: TGTGCCAGCAGTGGTGACAGCGTTGAAGCTTTCTTT; CDR3 protein: CASSGDSVEAFF
J gene: TRBJ1-4; V gene: TRBV28; clone size: NA; D gene: NA; CDR3 DNA: TGTGCCAGCAGTTCCACCACCCCTCCCCCCCAGGGAGAAAAACTGTTTTTT; CDR3 protein: CASSSTTPPPQGEKLFF
J gene: TRBJ2-5; V gene: TRBV11-2; clone size: NA; D gene: TRBD1; CDR3 DNA: TGTGCCAGCAGCTTATCGGGACAGGGCCTTCTCCAAGAGACCCAGTACTTC; CDR3 protein: CASSLSGQGLLQETQYF
J gene: TRBJ1-5; V gene: TRBV6-4; clone size: NA; D gene: NA; CDR3 DNA: TGTGCCAGCAAGGTTGTCCAGGGGTTTGAACAGCCCCAGCATTTT; CDR3 protein: CASKVVQGFEQPQHF
J gene: TRBJ2-5; V gene: TRBV2; clone size: many; D gene: TRBD1; CDR3 DNA: TGTGCCAGCAAAGGGGGACAGGATACAAAGACCCAGTACTTC; CDR3 protein: CASKGGQDTKTQYF
J gene: TRBJ1-2; V gene: TRBV5-4; clone size: once; D gene: NA; CDR3 DNA: TGTGCCAGCAGCTTTTCATATGGCTACACCTTC; CDR3 protein: CASSFSYGYTF
J gene: TRBJ2-1; V gene: TRBV4-1; clone size: NA; D gene: TRBD2; CDR3 DNA: TGCGCCAGCAGCCAGGGCCTGGGGGCGGGGGGAAGTGAGCAGTTCTTC; CDR3 protein: CASSQGLGAGGSEQFF
J gene: TRBJ2-5; V gene: TRBV28; clone size: NA; D gene: TRBD2; CDR3 DNA: TGTGCCAGCAGTCCTAGCGGGCTACCAATGGAGACCCAGTACTTC; CDR3 protein: CASSPSGLPMETQYF
J gene: TRBJ2-1; V gene: TRBV27; clone size: NA; D gene: TRBD1; CDR3 DNA: TGTGCCAGCAGTTACGGGACAGGTTCCTACAATGAGCAGTTCTTC; CDR3 protein: CASSYGTGSYNEQFF
J gene: TRBJ2-3; V gene: TRBV7-3; clone size: NA; D gene: TRBD2; CDR3 DNA: TGTGCCAGCAGCTTAGATGGCGGGAGGGCTGTCGCAGATACGCAGTATTTT; CDR3 protein: CASSLDGGRAVADTQYF
J gene: TRBJ2-7; V gene: TRBV6-1; clone size: NA; D gene: NA; CDR3 DNA: TGTGCCAGCAGTGAACCCTACTCCTACGAGCAGTACTTC; CDR3 protein: CASSEPYSYEQYF